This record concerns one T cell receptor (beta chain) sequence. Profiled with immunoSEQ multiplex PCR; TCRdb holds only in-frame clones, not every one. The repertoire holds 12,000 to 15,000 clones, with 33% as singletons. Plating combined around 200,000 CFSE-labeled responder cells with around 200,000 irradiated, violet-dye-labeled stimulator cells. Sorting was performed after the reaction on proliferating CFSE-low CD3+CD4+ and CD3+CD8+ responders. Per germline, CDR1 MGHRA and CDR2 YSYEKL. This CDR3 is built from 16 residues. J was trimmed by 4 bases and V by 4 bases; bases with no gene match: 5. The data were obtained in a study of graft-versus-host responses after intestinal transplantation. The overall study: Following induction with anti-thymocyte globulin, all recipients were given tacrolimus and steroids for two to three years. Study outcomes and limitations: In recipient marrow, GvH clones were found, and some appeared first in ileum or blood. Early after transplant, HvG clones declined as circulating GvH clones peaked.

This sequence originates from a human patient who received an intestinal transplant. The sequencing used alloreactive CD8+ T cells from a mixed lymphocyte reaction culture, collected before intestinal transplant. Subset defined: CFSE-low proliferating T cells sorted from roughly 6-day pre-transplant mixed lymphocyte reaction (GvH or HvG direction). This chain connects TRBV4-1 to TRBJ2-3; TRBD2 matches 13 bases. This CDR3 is CASSRFTSGGADTQYF. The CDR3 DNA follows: TGCGCCAGCAGCCGGTTCACTAGCGGGGGGGCAGATACGCAGTATTTT.